The sequence of this TCR beta chain was determined in a study of spatial heterogeneity in lung cancer. Study-level information: Consistent detection of more beta-chain than alpha-chain sequences was observed. Notes on the study in general: Expanded alpha and beta TCR counts within tumors tracked tumor mutation counts.

CDR1 is LGHDT and CDR2 is YNNKEL in the germline V gene (reference sequence). V was shortened by 1 base and J by 12 bases, with 13 bases between the two germline ends. CDR3 length: 13 residues. Stated time point: sample taken at primary tumor resection. The sequenced material consisted of unsorted whole RNA from tumor, nontumor lung or frozen PBMC. This clonotype was recorded at least ten times. Its antigen is currently unknown. Unique molecular identifiers tagged every individual TCR cDNA molecule. TCRdb reprocessed the 5' RACE reads via MiXCR and lists one record per CDR3 protein. The sample has around 11,000 distinct CDR3 sequences, approximately 8% seen once.

This clonotype was sampled from a female donor with early-stage non-small cell lung cancer. This chain joins TRBV3-1 and TRBJ2-1, with D perhaps being TRBD1 or TRBD2 (5 bases each). Sequenced here: lung tumor tissue, sampled at surgery. CDR3 loop: CASSQVRAGLQFF. The CDR3 DNA reads as TGTGCCAGCAGCCAAGTCAGGGCGGGCCTGCAGTTCTTC.